These T cell receptor beta chains were read from a single sample in a study of regulatory T cells in long-lasting Graves disease. A single record per CDR3 protein comes from TCRdb applying MiXCR to the multiplex PCR reads. The sample has around 500,000 distinct CDR3 sequences; around 21% are singletons. The sample was peripheral blood mononuclear cells (PBMCs), taken when the disease was refractory, from a patient treated with antithyroid drugs. Receptor source: a female donor with Graves disease. Each CDR3 is given with its conserved first and last residue. A D gene is named only where the DNA matches it firmly. Only part of the rows carry a size: once, few, many, or a class if the clone is expanded.

J gene: TRBJ2-7
V gene: TRBV6-1
clone size: NA
D gene: TRBD2
CDR3 protein: CASSHGLAGVISGAYEQYF
CDR3 DNA: TGTGCCAGCAGTCATGGACTAGCGGGTGTAATCTCAGGAGCCTACGAGCAGTACTTC

J gene: TRBJ1-4
V gene: TRBV6-5
clone size: NA
D gene: TRBD1
CDR3 protein: CASSYSRDRGNEKLFF
CDR3 DNA: TGTGCCAGCAGTTACTCGAGGGACAGGGGTAATGAAAAACTGTTTTTT

J gene: TRBJ2-7
V gene: TRBV6-1
clone size: NA
D gene: NA
CDR3 protein: CASSPDGAPTYEQYF
CDR3 DNA: TGTGCCAGCAGTCCCGACGGAGCGCCTACCTACGAGCAGTACTTC

J gene: TRBJ1-5
V gene: TRBV7-2
clone size: NA
D gene: NA
CDR3 protein: CASSLSFQGSLGDQPQHF
CDR3 DNA: TGTGCCAGCAGCTTAAGCTTCCAGGGATCTTTGGGCGATCAGCCCCAGCATTTT

J gene: TRBJ2-7
V gene: TRBV10-3
clone size: once
D gene: NA
CDR3 protein: CAISGTGTHEQYF
CDR3 DNA: TGTGCCATCAGCGGAACCGGGACCCACGAGCAGTACTTC

J gene: TRBJ1-2
V gene: TRBV10-3
clone size: few
D gene: NA
CDR3 protein: CAGGQPNYGYTF
CDR3 DNA: TGTGCCGGAGGACAGCCTAACTATGGCTACACCTTC

J gene: TRBJ1-2
V gene: TRBV7-9
clone size: many
D gene: NA
CDR3 protein: CASSLEAGRGGYTF
CDR3 DNA: TGTGCCAGCAGCTTAGAGGCAGGGAGAGGTGGCTACACCTTC

J gene: TRBJ1-5
V gene: TRBV20-1
clone size: few
D gene: NA
CDR3 protein: CSASPAGNQPQHF
CDR3 DNA: TGCAGTGCCAGCCCCGCGGGGAATCAGCCCCAGCATTTT

J gene: TRBJ2-7
V gene: TRBV7-2
clone size: NA
D gene: NA
CDR3 protein: CASSFGGREQYF
CDR3 DNA: TGTGCCAGCAGCTTTGGAGGGCGCGAGCAGTACTTC

J gene: TRBJ2-2
V gene: TRBV29-1
clone size: NA
D gene: TRBD1
CDR3 protein: CSVGQGSSAGELFF
CDR3 DNA: TGCAGCGTCGGACAGGGGAGTAGCGCCGGGGAGCTGTTTTTT

J gene: TRBJ2-7
V gene: TRBV7-3
clone size: NA
D gene: NA
CDR3 protein: CASSLFPGAAYEQYF
CDR3 DNA: TGTGCCAGCAGCTTATTTCCAGGGGCGGCCTACGAGCAGTACTTC

J gene: TRBJ2-7
V gene: TRBV27
clone size: NA
D gene: TRBD2
CDR3 protein: CASSFGGRTQF
CDR3 DNA: TGTGCCAGCAGTTTCGGCGGGAGGACCCAATTC

J gene: TRBJ2-7
V gene: TRBV28
clone size: many
D gene: NA
CDR3 protein: CASSLSSAGVYEQYF
CDR3 DNA: TGTGCCAGCAGTTTATCTTCAGCGGGCGTCTACGAGCAGTACTTC

J gene: TRBJ2-7
V gene: TRBV20-1
clone size: few
D gene: TRBD2
CDR3 protein: CSAAPPWTSGSSPYEQYF
CDR3 DNA: TGCAGTGCCGCCCCTCCTTGGACTAGCGGGAGTTCTCCCTACGAGCAGTACTTC

J gene: TRBJ1-2
V gene: TRBV6-1
clone size: few
D gene: NA
CDR3 protein: CASSDDRTQGDGYTF
CDR3 DNA: TGTGCCAGCAGTGACGACAGGACCCAAGGAGATGGCTACACCTTC

J gene: TRBJ2-7
V gene: TRBV19
clone size: few
D gene: TRBD2
CDR3 protein: CASSYGRESEQYF
CDR3 DNA: TGTGCCAGTAGTTACGGGAGGGAAAGCGAGCAGTACTTC

J gene: TRBJ2-7
V gene: TRBV28
clone size: many
D gene: NA
CDR3 protein: CASSPRTNRGQYF
CDR3 DNA: TGTGCCAGCAGTCCCCGGACAAATAGAGGGCAGTACTTC

J gene: TRBJ1-1
V gene: TRBV4-1
clone size: NA
D gene: NA
CDR3 protein: CASSQESGGPNTEAFF
CDR3 DNA: TGCGCCAGCAGCCAAGAGAGTGGTGGGCCGAACACTGAAGCTTTCTTT

J gene: TRBJ2-2
V gene: TRBV15
clone size: NA
D gene: NA
CDR3 protein: CATSRDTPLTRTGELFF
CDR3 DNA: TGTGCCACCAGCAGAGATACCCCACTCACCCGCACCGGGGAGCTGTTTTTT

J gene: TRBJ2-4
V gene: TRBV6-1
clone size: few
D gene: TRBD2
CDR3 protein: CASRTSGSYIQYF
CDR3 DNA: TGTGCCAGCAGGACTAGCGGGAGTTACATTCAGTACTTC